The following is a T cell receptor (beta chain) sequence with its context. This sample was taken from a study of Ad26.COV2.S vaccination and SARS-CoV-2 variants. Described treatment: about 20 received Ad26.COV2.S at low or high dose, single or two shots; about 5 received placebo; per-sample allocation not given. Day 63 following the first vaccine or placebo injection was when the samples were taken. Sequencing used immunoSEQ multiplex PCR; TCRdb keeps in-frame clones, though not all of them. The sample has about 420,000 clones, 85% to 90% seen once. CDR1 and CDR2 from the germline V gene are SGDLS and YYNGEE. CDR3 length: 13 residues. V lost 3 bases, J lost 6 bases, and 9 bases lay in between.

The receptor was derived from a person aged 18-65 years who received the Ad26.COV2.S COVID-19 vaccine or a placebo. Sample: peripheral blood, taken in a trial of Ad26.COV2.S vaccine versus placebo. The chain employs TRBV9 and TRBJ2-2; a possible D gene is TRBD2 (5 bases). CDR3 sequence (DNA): TGTGCCAGCAGCGCCGAGGGATCCGGGGAGCTGTTTTTT. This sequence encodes CASSAEGSGELFF.